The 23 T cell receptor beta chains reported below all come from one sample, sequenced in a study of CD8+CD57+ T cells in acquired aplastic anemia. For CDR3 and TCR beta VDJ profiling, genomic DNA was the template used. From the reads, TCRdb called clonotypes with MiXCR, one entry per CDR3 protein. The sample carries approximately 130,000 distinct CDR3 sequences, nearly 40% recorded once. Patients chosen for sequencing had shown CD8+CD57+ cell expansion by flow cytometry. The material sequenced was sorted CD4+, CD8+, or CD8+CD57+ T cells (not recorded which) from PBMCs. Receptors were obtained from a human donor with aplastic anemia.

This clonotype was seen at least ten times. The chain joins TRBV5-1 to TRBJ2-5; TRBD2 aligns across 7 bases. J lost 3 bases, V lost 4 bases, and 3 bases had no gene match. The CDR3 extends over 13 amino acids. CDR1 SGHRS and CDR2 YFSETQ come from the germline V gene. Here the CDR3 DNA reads TGCGCCAGCAGCCTCCTAGCGGAAGAGACCCAGTACTTC. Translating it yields CASSLLAEETQYF.

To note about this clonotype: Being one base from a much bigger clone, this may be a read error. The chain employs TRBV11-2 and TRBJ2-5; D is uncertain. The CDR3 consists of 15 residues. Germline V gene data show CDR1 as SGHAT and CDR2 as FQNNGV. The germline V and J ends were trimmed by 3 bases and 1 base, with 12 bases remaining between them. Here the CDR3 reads CASSFRENLQETQYF. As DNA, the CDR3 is TGTGCCAGCAGCTTCCGCGAGAACCTCCAAGAGACCCAGTACTTC. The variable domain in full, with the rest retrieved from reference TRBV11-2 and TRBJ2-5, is EAGVAQSPRYKIIEKRQSVAFWCNPISGHATLYWYQQILGQGPKLLIQFQNNGVVDDSQLPKDRFSAERLKGVDSTLKIQPAKLEDSAVYLCASSFRENLQETQYFGPGTRLLVL.

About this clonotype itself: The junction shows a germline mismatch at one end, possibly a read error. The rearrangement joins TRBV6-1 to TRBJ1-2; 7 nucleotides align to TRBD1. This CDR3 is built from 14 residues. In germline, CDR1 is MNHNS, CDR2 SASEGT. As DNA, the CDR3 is TGTGCCATCAGTGGGGACAGCGCCAACTATGGCTACACCTTC. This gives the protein CAISGDSANYGYTF.

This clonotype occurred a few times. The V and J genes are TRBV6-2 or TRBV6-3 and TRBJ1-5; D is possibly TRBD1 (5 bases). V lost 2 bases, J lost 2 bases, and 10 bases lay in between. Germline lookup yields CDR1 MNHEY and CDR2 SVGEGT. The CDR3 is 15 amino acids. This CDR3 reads CASSYGGAGNQPQHF. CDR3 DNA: TGTGCCAGCAGTTACGGAGGGGCCGGCAATCAGCCCCAGCATTTT.

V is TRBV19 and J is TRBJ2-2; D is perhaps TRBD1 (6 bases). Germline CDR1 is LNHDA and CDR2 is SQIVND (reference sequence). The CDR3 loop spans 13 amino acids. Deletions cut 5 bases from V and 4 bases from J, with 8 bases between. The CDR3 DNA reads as TGTGCCAGTAGTCGACAGGTCACCGGGGAGCTGTTTTTT. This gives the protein CASSRQVTGELFF.

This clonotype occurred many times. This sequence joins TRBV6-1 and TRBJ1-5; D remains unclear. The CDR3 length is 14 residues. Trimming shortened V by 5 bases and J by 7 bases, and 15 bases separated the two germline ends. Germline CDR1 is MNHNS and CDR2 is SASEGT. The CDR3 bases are TGTGCCAGCAGTCGGACGGGTCAAGGGCAGCCCCAGCATTTT. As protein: CASSRTGQGQPQHF.

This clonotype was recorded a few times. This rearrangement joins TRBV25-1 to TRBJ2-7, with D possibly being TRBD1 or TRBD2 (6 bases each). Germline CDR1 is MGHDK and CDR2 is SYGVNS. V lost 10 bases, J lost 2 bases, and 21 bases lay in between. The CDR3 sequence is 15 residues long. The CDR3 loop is CATMGEGGMPYEQYF. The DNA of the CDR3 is TGTGCCACCATGGGCGAGGGGGGAATGCCCTACGAGCAGTACTTC.

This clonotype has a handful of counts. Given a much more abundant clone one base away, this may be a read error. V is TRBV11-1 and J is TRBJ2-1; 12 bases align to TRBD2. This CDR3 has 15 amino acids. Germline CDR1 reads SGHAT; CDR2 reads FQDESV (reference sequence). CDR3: CASSSLAGGGNEQSF. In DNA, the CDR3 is TGTGCCAGCAGCTCGCTAGCGGGGGGGGGCAATGAGCAGTCCTTC.

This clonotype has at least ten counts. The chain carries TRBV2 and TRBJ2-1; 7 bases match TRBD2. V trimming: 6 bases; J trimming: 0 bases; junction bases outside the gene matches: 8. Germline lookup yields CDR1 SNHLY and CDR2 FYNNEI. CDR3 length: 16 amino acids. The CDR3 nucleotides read TGTGCCAGCAGAAAGACGGGGACTAACTCCTACAATGAGCAGTTCTTC. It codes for CASRKTGTNSYNEQFF.

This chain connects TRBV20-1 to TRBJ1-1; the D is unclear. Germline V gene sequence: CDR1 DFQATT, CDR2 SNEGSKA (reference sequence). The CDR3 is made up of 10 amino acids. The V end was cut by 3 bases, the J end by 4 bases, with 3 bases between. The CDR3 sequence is CSARGTEAFF. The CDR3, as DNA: TGCAGTGCTAGGGGCACTGAAGCTTTCTTT.

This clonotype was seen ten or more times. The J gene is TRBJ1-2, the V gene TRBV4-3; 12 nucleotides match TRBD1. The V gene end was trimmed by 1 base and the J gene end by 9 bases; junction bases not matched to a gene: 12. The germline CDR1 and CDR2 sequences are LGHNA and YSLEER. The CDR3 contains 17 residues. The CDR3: CASSQAYGTGGAVRYTF. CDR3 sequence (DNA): TGCGCCAGCAGCCAAGCGTACGGGACAGGGGGCGCGGTACGCTACACCTTC.

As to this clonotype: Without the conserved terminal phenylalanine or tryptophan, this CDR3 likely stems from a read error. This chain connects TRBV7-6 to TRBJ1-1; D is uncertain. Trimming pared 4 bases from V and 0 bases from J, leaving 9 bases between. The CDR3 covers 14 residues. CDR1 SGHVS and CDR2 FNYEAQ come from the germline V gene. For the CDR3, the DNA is TGTGCCAGCAGCTCGCAGATTTTGAACACTGAAGCTTTCCTT. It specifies CASSSQILNTEAFL.

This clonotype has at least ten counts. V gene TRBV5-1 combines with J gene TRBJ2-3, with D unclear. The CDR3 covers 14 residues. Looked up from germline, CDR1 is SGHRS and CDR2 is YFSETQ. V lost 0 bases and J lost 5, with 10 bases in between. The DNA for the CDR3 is TGCGCCAGCAGCTTGGCCCTGGGTGGAGATACGCAGTATTTT. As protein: CASSLALGGDTQYF. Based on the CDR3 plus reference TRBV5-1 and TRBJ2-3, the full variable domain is KAGVTQTPRYLIKTRGQQVTLSCSPISGHRSVSWYQQTPGQGLQFLFEYFSETQRNKGNFPGRFSGRQFSNSRSEMNVSTLELGDSALYLCASSLALGGDTQYFGPGTRLTVL.

CDR3: CASSQERLAKNIQYF. The CDR3 bases are TGTGCCAGCAGCCAAGAAAGGCTAGCCAAAAACATTCAGTACTTC. The chain uses TRBV3-1 and TRBJ2-4, with D unresolved. The V and J ends lost 0 bases and 0 bases respectively, with 6 bases between them. Germline CDR1 is LGHDT and CDR2 is YNNKEL (reference sequence). This CDR3 region has 15 residues.

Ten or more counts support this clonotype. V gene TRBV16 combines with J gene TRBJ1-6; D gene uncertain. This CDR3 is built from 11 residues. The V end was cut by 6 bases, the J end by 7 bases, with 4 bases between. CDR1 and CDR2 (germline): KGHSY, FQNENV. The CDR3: CASRGNSPLHF. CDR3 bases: TGTGCCAGCAGGGGGAATTCACCCCTCCACTTT.

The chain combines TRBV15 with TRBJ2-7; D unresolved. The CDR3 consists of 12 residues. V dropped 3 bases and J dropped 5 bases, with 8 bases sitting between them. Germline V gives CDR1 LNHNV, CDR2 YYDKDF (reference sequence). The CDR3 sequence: CATSRAPDEQYF. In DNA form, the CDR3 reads TGTGCCACCAGCAGGGCCCCGGACGAGCAGTACTTC.

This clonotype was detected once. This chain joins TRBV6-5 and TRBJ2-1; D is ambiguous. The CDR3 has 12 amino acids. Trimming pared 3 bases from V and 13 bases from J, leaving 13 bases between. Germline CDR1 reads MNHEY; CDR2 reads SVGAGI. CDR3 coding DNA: TGTGCCAGCAGTTATCAGCGAGACTCACAGTTCTTC. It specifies CASSYQRDSQFF.

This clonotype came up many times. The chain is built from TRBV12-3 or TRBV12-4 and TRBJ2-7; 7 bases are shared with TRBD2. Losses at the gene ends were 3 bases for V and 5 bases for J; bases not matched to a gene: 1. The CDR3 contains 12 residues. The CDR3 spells CASSLGGNEQYV. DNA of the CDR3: TGTGCCAGCAGTTTGGGAGGGAACGAGCAGTACGTC.

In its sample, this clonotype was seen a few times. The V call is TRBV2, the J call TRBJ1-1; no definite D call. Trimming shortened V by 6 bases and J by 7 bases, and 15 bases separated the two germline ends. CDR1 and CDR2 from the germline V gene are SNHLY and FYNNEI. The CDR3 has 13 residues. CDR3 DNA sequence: TGTGCCAGCAGCCCGGAAGGGTGGGGTGAAGCTTTCTTT. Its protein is CASSPEGWGEAFF.

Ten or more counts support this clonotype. CDR3 residues: CASSEYEVGEDQPQHF. The CDR3 DNA sequence: TGTGCCAGCAGTGAATACGAGGTAGGAGAGGATCAGCCCCAGCATTTT. The chain links TRBV25-1 to TRBJ1-5, with no clear D. Germline lookup yields CDR1 MGHDK and CDR2 SYGVNS. CDR3 length: 16 amino acids. Between the trimmed V and J ends, which lost 0 bases and 5 bases, there was a span of 14 bases.

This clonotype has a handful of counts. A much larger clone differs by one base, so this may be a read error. The CDR3 nucleotides are TGCAGTGCTATTGGGGGGGCGACCAATGGGCAGTTCTTC. It codes for CSAIGGATNGQFF. The chain recombines TRBV20-1 with TRBJ2-1; TRBD2 might be the D (7 bases). Per the germline V gene, CDR1 is DFQATT and CDR2 is SNEGSKA (reference sequence). The CDR3 runs to 13 residues.

This chain's CDR3 is CSAITSGALNEQFF. CDR3 bases: TGCAGCGCGATTACTAGCGGGGCCCTCAATGAGCAGTTCTTC. V and J are TRBV29-1 and TRBJ2-1; 10 nucleotides agree with TRBD2. The CDR3 is 14 residues long. The J segment lost 6 bases and the V segment lost 7 bases, leaving 9 bases of the junction unmatched. Germline V gene data show CDR1 as SQVTM and CDR2 as ANQGSEA.

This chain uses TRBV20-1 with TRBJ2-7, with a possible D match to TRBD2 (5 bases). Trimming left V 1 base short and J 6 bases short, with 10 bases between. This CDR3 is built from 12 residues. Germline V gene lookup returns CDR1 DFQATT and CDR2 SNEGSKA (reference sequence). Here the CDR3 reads CSARVGVAEQYF. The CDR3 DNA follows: TGCAGTGCTAGAGTCGGGGTCGCCGAGCAGTACTTC.